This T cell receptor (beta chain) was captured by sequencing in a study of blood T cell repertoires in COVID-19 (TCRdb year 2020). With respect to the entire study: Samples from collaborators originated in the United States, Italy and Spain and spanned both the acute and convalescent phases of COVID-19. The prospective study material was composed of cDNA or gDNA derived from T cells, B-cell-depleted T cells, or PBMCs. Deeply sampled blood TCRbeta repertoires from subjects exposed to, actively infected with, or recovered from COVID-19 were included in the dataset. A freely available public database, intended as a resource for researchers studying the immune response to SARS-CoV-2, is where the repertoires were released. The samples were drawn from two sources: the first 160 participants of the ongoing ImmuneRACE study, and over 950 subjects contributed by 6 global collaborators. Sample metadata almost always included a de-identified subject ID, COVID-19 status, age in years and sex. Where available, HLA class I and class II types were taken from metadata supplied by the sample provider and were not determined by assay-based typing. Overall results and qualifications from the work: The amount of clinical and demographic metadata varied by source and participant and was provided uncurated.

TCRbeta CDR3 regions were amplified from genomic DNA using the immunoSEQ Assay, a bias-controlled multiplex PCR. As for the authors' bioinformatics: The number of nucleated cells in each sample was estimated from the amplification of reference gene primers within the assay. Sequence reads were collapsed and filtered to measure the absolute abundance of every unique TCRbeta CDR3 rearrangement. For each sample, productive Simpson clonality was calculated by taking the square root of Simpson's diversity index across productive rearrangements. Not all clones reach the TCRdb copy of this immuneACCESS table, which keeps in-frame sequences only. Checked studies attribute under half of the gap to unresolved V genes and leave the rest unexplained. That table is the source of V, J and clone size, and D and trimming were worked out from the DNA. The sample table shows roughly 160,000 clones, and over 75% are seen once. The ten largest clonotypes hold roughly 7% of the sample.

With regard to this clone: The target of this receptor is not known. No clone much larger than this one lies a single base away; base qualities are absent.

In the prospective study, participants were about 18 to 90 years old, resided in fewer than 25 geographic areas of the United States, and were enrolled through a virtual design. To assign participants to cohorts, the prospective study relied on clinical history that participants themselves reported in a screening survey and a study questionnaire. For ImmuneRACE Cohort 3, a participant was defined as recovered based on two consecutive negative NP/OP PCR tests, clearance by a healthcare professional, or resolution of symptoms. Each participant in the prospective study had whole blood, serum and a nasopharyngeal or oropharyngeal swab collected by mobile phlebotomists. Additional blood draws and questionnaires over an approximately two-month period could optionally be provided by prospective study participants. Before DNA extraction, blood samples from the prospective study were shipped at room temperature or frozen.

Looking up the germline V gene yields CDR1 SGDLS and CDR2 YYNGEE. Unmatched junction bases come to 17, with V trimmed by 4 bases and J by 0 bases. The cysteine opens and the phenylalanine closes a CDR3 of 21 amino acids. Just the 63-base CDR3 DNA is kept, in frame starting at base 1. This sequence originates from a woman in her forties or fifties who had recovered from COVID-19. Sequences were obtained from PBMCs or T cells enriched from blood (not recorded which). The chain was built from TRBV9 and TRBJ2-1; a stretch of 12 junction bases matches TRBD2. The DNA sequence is TGTGCCAGCAGCCCAGAGCTCGGGACTAGCGGGCCGAGAAGCTCCTACAATGAGCAGTTCTTC. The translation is CASSPELGTSGPRSSYNEQFF.